The rows below give T cell receptor beta chains drawn from one sample of a study of OX40 agonist ivuxolimab in advanced cancers. Using immunoSEQ multiplex PCR, the repertoire was profiled, and TCRdb retains in-frame clones only, with some absent. Here the sample spans approximately 49,000 clones, roughly 85% being singletons. The material sequenced was CD4+ or CD8+ T cells sorted from blood, taken in a trial of the OX40 agonist ivuxolimab. The receptors stem from an adult with an advanced solid tumor such as melanoma, head and neck, liver or kidney cancer. The conserved cysteine and the conserved F or W are not part of the CDR3 here. A row's size may be missing; if present it is once, few, many or a size class.

TRBV30 | NA | AWSVWSYGYT
TRBV29-1 | NA | SVRQGLSQH
TRBV13 | NA | ASSRPDSSYEQY
TRBV13 | NA | ASSHRDTIYEQY
TRBV7-2 | NA | ASSQLTSTDTQY
TRBV2 | few | ASSDRAGGHSPLH
TRBV27 | NA | ASSLWGQSYEQY
TRBV29-1 | once | SVDSTADTQY
TRBV7-8 | few | ASSFLSGVVETQY
TRBV5-1 | NA | ASSFSENTEAF
TRBV6-5 | NA | ASSLPAGNTGELF
TRBV27 | NA | ASSLIVGDEQF
TRBV4-3 | once | ASSQVGGLETQY
TRBV4-3 | NA | ASSQGRDYQRSGYT
TRBV6-1 | NA | ASSESTGENYNEQF
TRBV2 | NA | ASSEGQDPVGYYGYT
TRBV2 | NA | ASSASDRAYNSPLH
TRBV7-6 | NA | ASSPPGANTQY
TRBV28 | few | ASGTEWGEQY
TRBV6-5 | NA | ASSSSPGQGAGELF
TRBV11-3 | NA | ASSSRDRRNIQY
TRBV5-5 | few | ASSLEGWGSYNEQF
TRBV11-2 | NA | ASRGGEQY
TRBV29-1 | NA | SVSEDRDPSNQPQH
TRBV19 | NA | ASSPTGTGGETQY
TRBV7-8 | NA | ASSSSLESPGANVLT
TRBV9 | NA | ASSLDRRPLNYGYT
TRBV30 | NA | AWSVVTGRRTGELF
TRBV9 | NA | ASSGNPRQSSGANVLT
TRBV4-1 | NA | ASSQAQANEAF
TRBV9 | NA | ASSVKGADTEAF
TRBV21-1 | NA | ASSRGRRAKNIQY
TRBV28 | NA | ASSPTSSSYNSPLH
TRBV4-1 | NA | ASSQAQPGQGPPYYGYT
TRBV28 | NA | ASSSDRELSYEQY
TRBV4-1 | NA | ASSQETGIQPQH
TRBV2 | NA | ASSTASNTGELF
TRBV4-1 | NA | ASSQVFSSNQPQH
TRBV4-2 | NA | ASSQEGAGTNYGYT
TRBV9 | NA | ASSVLGQGLDTQY
TRBV4-2 | NA | ASSQDVDRVKEAF
TRBV4-3 | NA | ASSQAGGFFEQF
TRBV5-1 | NA | ASSRTSGGYEQY
TRBV9 | NA | ASTPGLAGTGELF
TRBV4-3 | NA | ASSQDSRGGQPQH
TRBV4-1 | once | ASSQDSTLGMNTEAF
TRBV28 | NA | ASSPQGARNQPQH
TRBV11-2 | NA | ASSLFSGIDEQY
TRBV28 | NA | ASSWTEPPEAF
TRBV9 | once | ASSAWGTGRTGELF
TRBV6-5 | NA | ASSYGQGYYNSPLH
TRBV7-7 | NA | ASSRGQGLQQY